This T cell receptor (beta chain) is from a study of blood T cell repertoires in COVID-19 (dated by TCRdb to 2018 to 2021). In the study overall: The collaborator samples originated in the United States, Italy and Spain and spanned the acute and convalescent phases of COVID-19. The dataset comprised deeply sampled blood TCRbeta repertoires from subjects exposed to, actively infected with, or recovered from COVID-19. A freely available public database, intended as a resource for researchers studying the immune response to SARS-CoV-2, is where the repertoires were released. HLA class I and class II types, where available, came from metadata supplied by the sample provider rather than from assay-based typing. The samples were drawn from the first 160 participants of the ongoing ImmuneRACE study and from 1,200 or so subjects provided by 6 global collaborators. Sample metadata almost always included a de-identified subject ID, COVID-19 status, age in years and sex. The material from the prospective study consisted of cDNA or gDNA derived from T cells, B-cell-depleted T cells, or PBMCs.

The immunoSEQ Assay, a bias-controlled multiplex PCR, was used to amplify TCRbeta CDR3 regions from genomic DNA. The paper's processing steps were these. Within the assay, amplification of reference gene primers was used to estimate how many nucleated cells each sample contained. To quantify the absolute abundance of each unique TCRbeta CDR3 rearrangement, sequence reads were collapsed and filtered. For each sample, productive Simpson clonality was calculated by taking the square root of Simpson's diversity index across productive rearrangements. TCRdb took over this immuneACCESS table, retaining in-frame rearrangements with V and J assigned. Such tables are incomplete; in checked studies, under half of the missing clones stem from an unresolved V gene, and the remainder is unexplained. D and trimming come from the DNA, and the V and J calls and clone size come from that table. In this sample the table shows approximately 270,000 clones, 80% to 90% of which occur a single time. Approximately 11% of the sample is taken by the ten largest.

The CDR3 sequence holds 16 residues, the cysteine and phenylalanine included. Just CDR3 DNA is preserved here, 48 bases in frame from base 1. CDR1 LNHDA and CDR2 SQIVND are derived from the germline V gene (reference sequence). V loses 2 bases, J loses 0 bases, and the germline ends lie 11 bases apart. Each collaborating institution followed its own protocols to collect whole blood in K2EDTA tubes. Collaborator samples were shipped for TCRbeta analysis as frozen whole blood, isolated PBMCs, or DNA extracted from either sample type. Here is what the overall study found, with its caveats: Clinical and demographic metadata were provided uncurated, with the amount varying by source and participant.

On this clone: Its recognized antigen is unknown. Base quality data are lacking; no much larger clone is found one base away.

Material: peripheral blood. In this chain, TRBV19 is recombined with TRBJ1-5; the D segment cannot be called with confidence. This sequence originates from a woman aged 70 to 79 with acute or convalescent COVID-19. The CDR3 region has the sequence CASSIRERSSNQPQHF. The sequenced DNA is TGTGCCAGTAGTATACGCGAGAGAAGTAGCAATCAGCCCCAGCATTTT. The full variable domain, with segments outside the CDR3 supplied by the reference TRBV19 and TRBJ1-5 proteins, appears as DGGITQSPKYLFRKEGQNVTLSCEQNLNHDAMYWYRQDPGQGLRLIYYSQIVNDFQKGDIAEGYSVSREKKESFPLTVTSAQKNPTAFYLCASSIRERSSNQPQHFGDGTRLSIL.